This TCR beta chain came from a study of shared clonotypes between healthy human individuals. Running of the assay took place at deep level. Profiling relied on immunoSEQ multiplex PCR, and the TCRdb table lists in-frame clones only, not all of them. The top ten clones hold about 34% of a sample with 650,000 to 700,000 clones, around 91% of them seen once. Study findings and constraints: Naive CD4 clonotypes were shared across a handful of donors at 4.5% to 6.5%. The study drew on few donors, limiting represented genetic and exposure-history diversity.

Points on this clone: Its antigen is not known.

CDR3 size: 17 residues. V lost 0 bases, J lost 2 bases, and 19 bases lay in between. CDR1 and CDR2 (germline): SQVTM, ANQGSEA. The sequence came from a young man in good health. Some clones in this sample may be carry-over from other donors' samples. Sequences were obtained from memory CD8+ T cells from PBMCs. Subset given: CD45RO+ cells pooled with CCR7-negative TemRA cells. V usage is TRBV29-1 and J usage is TRBJ1-2; maybe TRBD1 (5 bases). The CDR3 DNA follows: TGCAGCGTTGAAGACTTCCCCCTAAATGGGGACAACTATGGCTACACCTTC. Protein sequence: CSVEDFPLNGDNYGYTF.